This T cell receptor beta chain was identified during a study of graft-versus-host responses after intestinal transplantation. Broader study findings: Circulating GvH clones peaking coincided with falling HvG clones soon after transplant.

Trimming cost V 0 bases and J 9 bases; bases outside gene matches: 16. The CDR3 length is 19 residues. CDR1 is LNHNV, CDR2 YYDKDF, per germline (reference sequence). With respect to this clone: Its specificity is unknown.

Profiling relied on immunoSEQ multiplex PCR, and the TCRdb table lists in-frame clones only, not all of them. The sample has tens of thousands of clones, more than 90% seen once. This material consisted of unstimulated CD4+ T cells sorted from spleen or lymph node cells, taken before intestinal transplant. This TCR came from a human donor who received an intestinal transplant. The rearrangement joins TRBV15 to TRBJ2-1, with 11 bases that match TRBD2. CDR3 DNA sequence: TGTGCCACCAGCAGAGATAAAACCCGGGAACTAGCGGGAGTCCGTGAGCAGTTCTTC. Its protein product is CATSRDKTRELAGVREQFF. Full variable domain (missing parts from reference TRBV15 and TRBJ2-1): DAMVIQNPRYQVTQFGKPVTLSCSQTLNHNVMYWYQQKSSQAPKLLFHYYDKDFNNEADTPDNFQSRRPNTSFCFLDIRSPGLGDTAMYLCATSRDKTRELAGVREQFFGPGTRLTVL.